This T cell receptor (beta chain) was obtained from a study of human T cells and chemical hapten exposure. General study points: Expanded TCRs created a significantly greater count of big CDR3 similarity clusters than controls did. In the PT1 data, expanded TCR counts showed a positive correlation with patch test score.

Per the germline V gene, CDR1 is SGHRS and CDR2 is YFSETQ. The CDR3 length is 16 residues. After removal of 4 bases from V and 9 bases from J, the junction contained 9 bases not matched to a gene. This clonotype has a count of ten or more. Its antigen is unidentified. Sample time point: patch test 1, 2 weeks after DPC sensitization. Documented treatment: therapeutic diphenylcyclopropenone sensitization with weekly scalp DPC. TCRdb fed the RACE reads into MiXCR, producing one record per CDR3 protein. The repertoire holds 300,000 to 450,000 distinct CDR3 sequences, with approximately 5.1% as singletons. This specimen was whole blood, taken in connection with sensitization to the hapten diphenylcyclopropenone (DPC). This TCR was recovered from a woman aged 50 to 60 with alopecia areata. Some clones in this sample may be carry-over from other donors' samples. The rearrangement uses TRBV5-1 and TRBJ2-1, with 14 bases lining up with TRBD2. The CDR3, as DNA: TGCGCCAGCAGCCTGAGACTAGCGGGGGGGCTCGGTGAGCAGTTCTTC. It translates to CASSLRLAGGLGEQFF.